Following are 10 T cell receptor beta chains from one sample sequenced in a study of shared clonotypes between healthy human individuals. Here immunoSEQ multiplex PCR was the method, and the copy in TCRdb shows in-frame clones only, minus some. The data hold more than 2 million clones, with 85% to 95% observed a single time. Sequenced: naive CD4+ T cells sorted from blood. The sample's subset: CD45RA+ positively selected. These receptors originate from a man in his late teens or twenties in good health.

This clone was seen a single time. Other DNA sequences of this sample code for an identical CDR3. The chain links TRBV5-1 to TRBJ2-3, with TRBD2 matching 7 bases. Germline values: CDR1 SGHRS, CDR2 YFSETQ. The CDR3 has 14 amino acids. The junction had 4 bases not matched to a gene; V was cut back by 4 bases and J by 2 bases. The CDR3 region is CASSRGGPTDTQYF. CDR3 nucleotides: TGCGCCAGCAGCAGGGGAGGGCCCACAGATACGCAGTATTTT.

CDR3 amino acids: CASSETGPHYEQYF. As DNA, the CDR3 is TGTGCCAGCAGTGAGACGGGGCCACACTACGAGCAGTACTTC. The V gene is TRBV25-1, the J gene TRBJ2-7, with D perhaps matching TRBD1 or TRBD2 (5 bases each). CDR1 and CDR2 (germline): MGHDK, SYGVNS. V dropped 3 bases and J dropped 3 bases, with 12 bases sitting between them. The CDR3 loop spans 14 amino acids.

The rearrangement uses TRBV5-4 and TRBJ1-3, with D perhaps TRBD1 (5 bases). V was clipped by 4 bases and J by 0 bases, with 14 bases between them. The CDR3 has 16 residues. Looked up from germline, CDR1 is SGHNT and CDR2 is YYREEE (reference sequence). The CDR3, as DNA: TGTGCCAGCAGCAACCGGGGACCGAGCTCTGGAAACACCATATATTTT. Translated: CASSNRGPSSGNTIYF.

This sequence joins TRBV30 and TRBJ1-6; D is uncertain. The CDR3 runs to 14 residues. Germline V gene lookup returns CDR1 GTSNPN and CDR2 SVGIG (reference sequence). Trimming shortened V by 7 bases and J by 4 bases, and 14 bases separated the two germline ends. The CDR3 nucleotides read TGTGCCTTCCGACTTGGCCAATATAATTCACCCCTCCACTTT. Translation: CAFRLGQYNSPLHF.

The chain has TRBV18 and TRBJ1-3; possibly TRBD1 for D (6 bases). The CDR3 covers 17 residues. Germline lookup yields CDR1 KGHSH and CDR2 LQKENI. V was trimmed by 0 bases and J by 5 bases, leaving 17 bases between them. CDR3 loop: CASSPPIGGNDRNTIYF. The CDR3 DNA reads TGTGCCAGCTCACCACCGATAGGGGGTAACGATCGAAACACCATATATTTT.

This rearrangement joins TRBV4-1 to TRBJ1-4; 8 bases line up with TRBD1. There are 15 residues in the CDR3. The V gene's germline CDR1 is MGHRA and CDR2 YSYEKL. Trimming cost V 3 bases and J 4 bases; bases outside gene matches: 4. For the CDR3, the DNA is TGCGCCAGCAGCCACCTACAGGGGGATAATGAAAAACTGTTTTTT. Encoded protein: CASSHLQGDNEKLFF.

CDR3 in amino acids: CAWSVSSGYGYTF. The CDR3 nucleotides read TGTGCCTGGAGTGTCAGCTCAGGTTATGGCTACACCTTC. The chain employs TRBV30 and TRBJ1-2; D call uncertain. The CDR3 covers 13 residues. V shed 0 bases and J shed 5 bases, with 10 bases lying between them. Germline V lookup: CDR1 GTSNPN, CDR2 SVGIG (reference sequence).

The V and J genes are TRBV27 and TRBJ2-7, with D maybe TRBD2 (6 bases). The CDR3 spans 14 residues. Germline V gene sequence: CDR1 MNHEY, CDR2 SMNVEV (reference sequence). The ends were cut back, 5 bases at V and 4 bases at J, with 15 bases in the middle. The CDR3 region has the DNA TGTGCCAGCAGTCCGCGGGATATCCGGTACGAGCAGTACTTC. Protein sequence: CASSPRDIRYEQYF.

The chain employs TRBV4-3 and TRBJ2-7, with 8 bases identical to TRBD1. The trim removed 5 bases at V and 3 bases at J, leaving 6 bases unmatched. Germline assignment: CDR1 LGHNA and CDR2 YSLEER. CDR3 length: 14 amino acids. The CDR3: CASSSTGDFYEQYF. The CDR3 DNA reads as TGCGCCAGCAGCTCGACAGGGGATTTCTACGAGCAGTACTTC.

This chain uses TRBV27 with TRBJ2-7; 9 positions match TRBD2. The CDR3 contains 15 residues. Germline assignment: CDR1 MNHEY and CDR2 SMNVEV (reference sequence). V lost 2 bases and J lost 3; bases outside the gene matches: 5. The chain's CDR3 is CASSLGLAGHYEQYF. CDR3 nucleotide sequence: TGTGCCAGCAGTTTAGGGCTAGCGGGGCACTACGAGCAGTACTTC.